What follows are 14 T cell receptor beta chains derived from one specimen sequenced in a study of blood T cell repertoires in COVID-19. The protocol was immunoSEQ multiplex PCR, while the TCRdb copy is restricted to in-frame clones and leaves out a portion. The sample has some 180,000 clones; 84% are singletons. The sample was PBMCs or T cells enriched from blood (not recorded which). These receptors all stem from a woman in her twenties or thirties who had been exposed to COVID-19.

The chain couples TRBV29-1 to TRBJ1-2; D call uncertain. V dropped 0 bases and J dropped 8 bases, with 10 bases sitting between them. Germline V gene lookup returns CDR1 SQVTM and CDR2 ANQGSEA. CDR3 length: 12 amino acids. CDR3 sequence (DNA): TGCAGCGTTGAAGATCGGGTGCGAGGCTACACCTTC. Residues: CSVEDRVRGYTF.

On this clone: This sample also contains other DNA sequences that code for the same CDR3. The rearrangement joins TRBV12-3 or TRBV12-4 to TRBJ1-1; 7 positions agree with TRBD1. The CDR3 contains 13 residues. The V and J ends lost 5 bases and 5 bases, in that order; junction bases with no gene match: 5. The CDR3 nucleotides are TGTGCCAGCAGTCTGATACAGGGGACTGAAGCTTTCTTT. Its protein product is CASSLIQGTEAFF.

The chain is built from TRBV14 and TRBJ2-1; 7 positions match TRBD2. CDR1 SGHDN and CDR2 FVKESK come from the germline V gene. V lost 6 bases and J lost 4; bases outside the gene matches: 15. There are 17 residues in the CDR3. As DNA, the CDR3 is TGTGCCAGCAGTCACCAGTCTGGCGGGGGAAAATACAATGAGCAGTTCTTC. Protein product: CASSHQSGGGKYNEQFF.

This chain connects TRBV5-4 to TRBJ1-1, with 12 nucleotides matching TRBD1. CDR3 length: 16 residues. Losses at the gene ends were 4 bases for V and 4 bases for J; bases not matched to a gene: 8. Germline V gives CDR1 SGHNT, CDR2 YYREEE (reference sequence). CDR3 in amino acids: CASSPGTGGDGTEAFF. CDR3 nucleotide sequence: TGTGCCAGCAGCCCCGGGACAGGGGGCGACGGCACTGAAGCTTTCTTT.

Only a few counts were recorded for this clone. Different DNA sequences within this sample yield the same CDR3. The J gene is TRBJ1-2, the V gene TRBV7-3; 8 bases agree with TRBD1. The V gene's germline CDR1 is SGHTA and CDR2 FQGTGA. This CDR3 spans 13 amino acids. The V gene end was trimmed by 6 bases and the J gene end by 4 bases; junction bases not matched to a gene: 4. The CDR3 bases are TGTGCCAGCAGTCCAGGGGGCAGCTATGGCTACACCTTC. Protein product: CASSPGGSYGYTF.

This clone has just a few counts. V is TRBV4-3 and J is TRBJ1-4; 8 nucleotides match TRBD1. The germline V gene has CDR1 LGHNA and CDR2 YSLEER. The V and J ends lost 6 bases and 7 bases, in that order; junction bases with no gene match: 16. The CDR3 contains 17 residues. The CDR3 protein is CASSPGQGFLPSEKLFF. The DNA of the CDR3 is TGCGCCAGCAGTCCCGGACAGGGATTCCTTCCGTCTGAAAAACTGTTTTTT.

A few counts support this clone. CDR3 amino acids: CASSADQETQYF. DNA for the CDR3: TGTGCCAGCAGCGCAGACCAAGAGACCCAGTACTTC. The chain joins TRBV7-9 to TRBJ2-5; no reliable D call. Germline-derived CDR1 and CDR2 are SEHNR and FQNEAQ (reference sequence). CDR3 length: 12 amino acids. V was clipped by 5 bases and J by 0 bases, with 4 bases between them.

The V call is TRBV12-3 or TRBV12-4, the J call TRBJ1-1; D is unresolved. The CDR3 contains 13 residues. Trimming shortened V by 6 bases and J by 0 bases, and 8 bases separated the two germline ends. Here the CDR3 DNA reads TGTGCCAGCAGAGAGGAGATGAACACTGAAGCTTTCTTT. Protein product: CASREEMNTEAFF.

CDR3 nucleotide sequence: TGTGCCAGCAGCTTTTGGGTGGGAGGCTCCTACGAGCAGTACTTC. This sequence encodes CASSFWVGGSYEQYF. This chain links TRBV5-4 with TRBJ2-7; a weak D match, TRBD2 (6 bases). The V end was cut by 2 bases, the J end by 0 bases, with 12 bases between. The CDR3 contains 15 residues. CDR1 is SGHNT and CDR2 is YYREEE in the germline V gene (reference sequence).

The rearrangement joins TRBV3-1 (or the pseudogene TRBV3-2) to TRBJ1-3; 7 nucleotides agree with TRBD1. This CDR3 has 14 amino acids. Germline-derived CDR1 and CDR2 are LGHDT and YNNKEL (reference sequence). With V trimmed by 5 bases and J by 3 bases, 4 bases remained unmatched. As DNA, the CDR3 is TGTGCCAGCAGCAGACAGGGCTATGGAAACACCATATATTTT. Translated, it gives CASSRQGYGNTIYF.

The chain employs TRBV5-1 and TRBJ1-4; D may be TRBD1 (5 bases). Germline lookup yields CDR1 SGHRS and CDR2 YFSETQ. Trimming removed 4 bases from V and 10 bases from J, with 26 bases in between. The CDR3 is made up of 17 amino acids. The CDR3 region has the DNA TGCGCCAGCAGCCAAGGGACTTTAGGATCGACTTTGGCAAAACTGTTTTTT. The encoded protein is CASSQGTLGSTLAKLFF.

The CDR3 is CASSINSLQPQHF. The CDR3 DNA sequence: TGTGCCAGCAGTATAAACTCCTTACAGCCCCAGCATTTT. The chain employs TRBV6-2 or TRBV6-3 and TRBJ1-5; D unresolved. Trimming pared 5 bases from V and 7 bases from J, leaving 12 bases between. Germline assignment: CDR1 MNHEY and CDR2 SVGEGT. The CDR3 consists of 13 residues.

In its sample, this clone was seen a few times. CDR3 DNA: TGTGCCAGCAGTTTGAGTCGGGGGGGCTCCTACGAGCAGTACTTC. Protein sequence: CASSLSRGGSYEQYF. The chain is built from TRBV28 and TRBJ2-7; TRBD2 aligns across 8 bases. The CDR3 covers 15 residues. Per germline, CDR1 MDHEN and CDR2 SYDVKM. The ends lost 3 bases at V and 0 bases at J; junction bases unmatched: 4.

The chain links TRBV10-2 to TRBJ2-2; D not certain. V was clipped by 3 bases and J by 4 bases, with 6 bases between them. CDR1 and CDR2 (germline): WSHSY, SAAADI. This CDR3 region has 13 residues. This CDR3 reads CASSDYLTGELFF. CDR3 nucleotide sequence: TGCGCCAGCAGTGACTATCTCACCGGGGAGCTGTTTTTT.